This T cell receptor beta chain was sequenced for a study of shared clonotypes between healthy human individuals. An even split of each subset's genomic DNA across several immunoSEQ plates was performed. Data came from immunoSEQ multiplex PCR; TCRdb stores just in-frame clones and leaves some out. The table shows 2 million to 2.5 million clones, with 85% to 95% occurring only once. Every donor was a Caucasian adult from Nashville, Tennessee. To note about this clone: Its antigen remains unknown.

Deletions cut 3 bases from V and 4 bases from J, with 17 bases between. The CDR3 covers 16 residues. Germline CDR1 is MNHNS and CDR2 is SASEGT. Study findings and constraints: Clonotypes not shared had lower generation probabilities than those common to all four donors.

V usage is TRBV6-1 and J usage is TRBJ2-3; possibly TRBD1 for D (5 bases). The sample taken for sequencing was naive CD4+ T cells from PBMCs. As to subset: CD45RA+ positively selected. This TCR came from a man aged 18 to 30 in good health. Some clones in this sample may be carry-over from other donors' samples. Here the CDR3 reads CASSDRQTPLSDTQYF. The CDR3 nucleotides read TGTGCCAGCAGTGATAGACAGACCCCTCTATCAGATACGCAGTATTTT.